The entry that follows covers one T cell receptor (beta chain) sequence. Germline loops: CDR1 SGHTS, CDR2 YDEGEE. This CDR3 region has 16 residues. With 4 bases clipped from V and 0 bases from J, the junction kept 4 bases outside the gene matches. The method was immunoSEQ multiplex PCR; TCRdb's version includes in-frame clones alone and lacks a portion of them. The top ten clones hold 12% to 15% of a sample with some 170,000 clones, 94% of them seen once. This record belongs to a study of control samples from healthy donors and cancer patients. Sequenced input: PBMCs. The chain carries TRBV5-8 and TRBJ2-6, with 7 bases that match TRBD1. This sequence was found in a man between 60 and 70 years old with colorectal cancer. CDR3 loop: CASSLGQVSGANVLTF. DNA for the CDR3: TGTGCCAGCAGCCTAGGACAGGTCTCTGGGGCCAACGTCCTGACTTTC.